Each of the 15 T cell receptor beta chains below was sequenced from the same sample in a study of blood T cells in healthy people across ages (dated by TCRdb to between 2014 and 2017). Libraries were constructed by 5' RACE. TCRdb names Illumina HiSeq 2500 as the instrument used. A second PCR of about 6 to 12 cycles was run with a J-beta primer mix and a sample-barcoded 5' primer. The raw public data were reprocessed by TCRdb itself: fastp quality trimming at Q25, MiXCR clonotype calling, in-frame beta chains only. Every distinct CDR3 protein forms one entry, paired with its most common genes and DNA. The sample records 1.6 million or so distinct CDR3 sequences, almost 35% of which are singletons. Of the sample, over 9% is held by the ten largest clones. The sequenced sample consisted of blood. These receptors were obtained from a woman between 25 and 40 years old in good health.

Worth noting for this clonotype: Its ends do not fully match the called genes, so a read error is possible. J is TRBJ2-2 and V is TRBV25-1, with a weak D call TRBD1 (5 bases). Per the germline V gene, CDR1 is MGHDK and CDR2 is SYGVNS. The CDR3 is 13 amino acids. The CDR3: CAGSEGDTGELFF. The CDR3 DNA sequence: TGTGCCGGCAGTGAAGGGGACACCGGGGAGCTGTTTTTT.

This sequence joins TRBV5-1 and TRBJ2-5; 7 nucleotides agree with TRBD1. The DNA end is a closer match to TRBJ2-7, so the J assignment may be wrong. This CDR3 has 16 residues. The V gene's germline CDR1 is SGHRS and CDR2 YFSETQ. CDR3 region: CASSRTSGGRGYEQYF. In DNA, the CDR3 is TGCGCCAGCAGCCGGACCTCAGGGGGAAGAGGGTACGAGCAGTACTTC.

The chain is built from TRBV11-2 and TRBJ1-4, with 8 bases identical to TRBD1. CDR1 and CDR2 from the germline V gene are SGHAT and FQNNGV. Trimming at V came to 4 bases and at J to 4 bases, leaving 23 bases not matched to a gene. This CDR3 contains 21 residues. The CDR3 coding sequence is TGTGCCAGCAGCTCGCCCCCGGTTTGGGTCAGGCCAGGGGGCATTAATGAAAAACTGTTTTTT. It encodes CASSSPPVWVRPGGINEKLFF.

The chain joins TRBV7-2 to TRBJ1-4; the D is unclear. The germline V gene encodes CDR1 SGHTA and CDR2 FQGNSA. The CDR3 extends over 14 amino acids. V was cut by 3 bases and J by 4 bases, with 9 bases left in between. CDR3 protein: CASSLDQSNEKLFF. The CDR3 nucleotides are TGTGCCAGCAGCTTGGATCAGAGTAATGAAAAACTGTTTTTT.

The chain joins TRBV6-2 or TRBV6-3 to TRBJ2-3; D tentatively fits TRBD1 or TRBD2 (6 bases each). V was shortened by 6 bases and J by 1 base, with 14 bases between the two germline ends. The CDR3 consists of 15 residues. In germline, CDR1 is MNHEY, CDR2 SVGEGT. CDR3 sequence: CASSPRGPGTDTQYF. CDR3 nucleotides: TGTGCCAGCAGCCCTCGGGGGCCGGGCACAGATACGCAGTATTTT.

V and J are TRBV7-2 and TRBJ2-5; no definite D call. V lost 4 bases and J 5 bases, leaving 14 bases between the germline ends. The CDR3 runs 14 residues. From germline, CDR1 is SGHTA and CDR2 FQGNSA. In DNA form, the CDR3 reads TGTGCCAGCAGCTCCTGGATAAACAGCGAGACCCAGTACTTC. It yields the protein CASSSWINSETQYF. Complete variable domain (other parts from reference TRBV7-2 and TRBJ2-5): GAGVSQSPSNKVTEKGKDVELRCDPISGHTALYWYRQSLGQGLEFLIYFQGNSAPDKSGLPSDRFSAERTGGSVSTLTIQRTQQEDSAVYLCASSSWINSETQYFGPGTRLLVL.

The V and J genes are TRBV10-3 and TRBJ1-5; TRBD1 might be the D (5 bases). The length of the CDR3 is 12 residues. Per germline, CDR1 ENHRY and CDR2 SYGVKD. V lost 10 bases to trimming and J lost 6 bases, with 13 bases between them. The CDR3 protein is CATAGRSQPQHF. The CDR3 DNA is TGTGCCACGGCGGGACGGAGTCAGCCCCAGCATTTT.

This clonotype showed up many times. The rearrangement joins TRBV7-3 to TRBJ1-1, with D maybe TRBD1 (5 bases). Trimming removed 0 bases at V and 5 bases at J, with 7 bases between. There are 13 residues in the CDR3. From germline, CDR1 is SGHTA and CDR2 FQGTGA. CDR3 DNA sequence: TGTGCCAGCAGCTTAACAGGGGTGACTGAAGCTTTCTTT. Translated, it gives CASSLTGVTEAFF.

Many counts were recorded for this clonotype. V usage is TRBV4-1 and J usage is TRBJ2-5; 11 bases fit TRBD2. The CDR3 runs 15 residues. The J segment lost 4 bases and the V segment lost 0 bases, leaving 1 base of the junction unmatched. CDR1 is MGHRA, CDR2 YSYEKL, per germline. This CDR3 reads CASSQEGTSGETQYF. The CDR3 bases are TGCGCCAGCAGCCAAGAAGGGACTAGCGGAGAGACCCAGTACTTC.

V usage is TRBV6-1 and J usage is TRBJ2-7; 10 positions agree with TRBD2. The CDR3 contains 19 residues. After removal of 7 bases from V and 6 bases from J, the junction contained 24 bases not matched to a gene. The germline gives CDR1 MNHNS, CDR2 SASEGT. CDR3 sequence reads: CASNRRPSGGARGDVEQYF. The CDR3 coding sequence is TGTGCCAGCAACCGAAGACCGAGCGGGGGGGCCCGGGGGGACGTCGAGCAGTACTTC.

In its sample, this clonotype was seen a few times. The rearrangement links TRBV27 to TRBJ1-2; 8 bases agree with TRBD1. V lost 3 bases and J lost 5; bases outside the gene matches: 17. The length of the CDR3 is 18 residues. The germline V gene encodes CDR1 MNHEY and CDR2 SMNVEV (reference sequence). CDR3 DNA: TGTGCCAGCAGTTTTACCGGGACAGGCGACGACCACTTATATGGCTACACCTTC. It yields the protein CASSFTGTGDDHLYGYTF.

The chain carries TRBV15 and TRBJ2-4, with a possible D match to TRBD2 (6 bases). Trimming stripped 4 bases from V and 1 base from J, with 17 bases between. The CDR3 covers 17 residues. The germline V gene has CDR1 LNHNV and CDR2 YYDKDF (reference sequence). The CDR3 bases are TGTGCCACCAGCACCCTTGGGGGGAGAGGGGCCAAAAACATTCAGTACTTC. It codes for CATSTLGGRGAKNIQYF.

This clonotype appeared a few times. The rearrangement links TRBV28 to TRBJ2-5; D perhaps matches TRBD1 (5 bases). The CDR3 is made up of 14 amino acids. V was trimmed by 5 bases and J by 5 bases, leaving 15 bases between them. Germline CDR1 MDHEN, CDR2 SYDVKM. Here the CDR3 reads CASSTPPPGETQYF. Here the CDR3 DNA reads TGTGCCAGCAGTACACCTCCTCCAGGGGAGACCCAGTACTTC.

To note about this clonotype: The junction differs from germline at one of its ends, possibly a read error. The V and J genes are TRBV30 and TRBJ1-6, with 7 bases identical to TRBD1. The CDR3 is 12 residues long. Germline CDR1 is GTSNPN and CDR2 is SVGIG (reference sequence). The CDR3 nucleotides read TGCGCCTGGGACAGATATAATTCACCCCTCCACTTT. It translates to CAWDRYNSPLHF.

This clonotype was seen a handful of times. The CDR3 spells CASSLSPGGYGYTF. CDR3 nucleotide sequence: TGTGCCAGCAGTTTATCCCCAGGGGGCTATGGCTACACCTTC. The chain has TRBV27 and TRBJ1-2; 7 bases match TRBD1. The germline V gene encodes CDR1 MNHEY and CDR2 SMNVEV (reference sequence). V was pared by 0 bases and J by 4 bases, with 2 bases of the junction left unmatched. The CDR3 extends over 14 amino acids.